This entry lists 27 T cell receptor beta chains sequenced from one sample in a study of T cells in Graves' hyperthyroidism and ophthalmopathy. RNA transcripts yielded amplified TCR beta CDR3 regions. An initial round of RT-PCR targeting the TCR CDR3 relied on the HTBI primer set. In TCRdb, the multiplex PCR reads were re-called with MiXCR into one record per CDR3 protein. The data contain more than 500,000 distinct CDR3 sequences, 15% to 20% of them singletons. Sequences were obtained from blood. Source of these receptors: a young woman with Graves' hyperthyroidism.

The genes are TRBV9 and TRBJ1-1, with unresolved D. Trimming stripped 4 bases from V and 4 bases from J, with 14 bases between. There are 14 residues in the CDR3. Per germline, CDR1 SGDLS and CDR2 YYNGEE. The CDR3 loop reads CASSPSAGSTEAFF. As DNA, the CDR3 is TGTGCCAGCAGCCCCTCGGCGGGTAGCACTGAAGCTTTCTTT.

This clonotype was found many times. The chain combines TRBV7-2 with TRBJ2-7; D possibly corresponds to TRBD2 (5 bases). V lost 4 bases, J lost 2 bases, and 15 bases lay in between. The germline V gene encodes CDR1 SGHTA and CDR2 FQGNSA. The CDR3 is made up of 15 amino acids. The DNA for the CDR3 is TGTGCCAGCAGCTCCGCGACTACGGCGGCCTACGAGCAGTACTTC. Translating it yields CASSSATTAAYEQYF.

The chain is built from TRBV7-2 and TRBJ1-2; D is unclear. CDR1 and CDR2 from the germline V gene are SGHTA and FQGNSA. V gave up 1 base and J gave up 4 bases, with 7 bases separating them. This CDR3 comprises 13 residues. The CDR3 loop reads CASSLVPSYGYTF. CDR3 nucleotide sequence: TGTGCCAGCAGCTTAGTTCCCAGCTATGGCTACACCTTC.

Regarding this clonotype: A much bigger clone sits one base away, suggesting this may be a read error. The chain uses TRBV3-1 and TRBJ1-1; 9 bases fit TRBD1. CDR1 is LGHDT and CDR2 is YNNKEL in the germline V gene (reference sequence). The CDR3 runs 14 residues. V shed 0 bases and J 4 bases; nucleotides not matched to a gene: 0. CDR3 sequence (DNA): TGTGCCAGCAGCCAAGAGGACAGGGGCACTGAAGCTTTCTTT. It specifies CASSQEDRGTEAFF.

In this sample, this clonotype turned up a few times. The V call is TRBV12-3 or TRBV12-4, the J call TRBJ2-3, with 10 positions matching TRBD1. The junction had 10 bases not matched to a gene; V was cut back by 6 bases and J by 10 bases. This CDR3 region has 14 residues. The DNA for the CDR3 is TGTGCCAGCAGCCCCCGGGCCGGGACAGGGGCGCAGTATTTT. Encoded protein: CASSPRAGTGAQYF.

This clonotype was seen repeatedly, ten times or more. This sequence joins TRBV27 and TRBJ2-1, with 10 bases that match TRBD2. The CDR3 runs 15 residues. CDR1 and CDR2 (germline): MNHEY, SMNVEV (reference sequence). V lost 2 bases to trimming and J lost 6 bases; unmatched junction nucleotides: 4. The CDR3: CASSLRAGGTNEQFF. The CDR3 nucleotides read TGTGCCAGCAGTTTAAGAGCGGGAGGGACCAATGAGCAGTTCTTC.

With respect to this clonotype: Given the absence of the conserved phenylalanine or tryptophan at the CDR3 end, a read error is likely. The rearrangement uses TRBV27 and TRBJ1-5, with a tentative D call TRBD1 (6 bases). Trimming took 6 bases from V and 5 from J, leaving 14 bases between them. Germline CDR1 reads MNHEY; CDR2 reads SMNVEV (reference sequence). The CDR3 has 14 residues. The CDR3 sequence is CASSRQARDQPQHL. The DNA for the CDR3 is TGTGCCAGCAGCCGACAGGCAAGGGATCAGCCCCAGCATCTT.

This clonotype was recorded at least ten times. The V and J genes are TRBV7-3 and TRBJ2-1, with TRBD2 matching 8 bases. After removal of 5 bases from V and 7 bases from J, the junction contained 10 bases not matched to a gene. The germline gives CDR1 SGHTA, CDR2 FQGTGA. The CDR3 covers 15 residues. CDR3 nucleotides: TGTGCCAGCAGCCCCTATAGCGGGGTCCTTAATGAGCAGTTCTTC. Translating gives CASSPYSGVLNEQFF.

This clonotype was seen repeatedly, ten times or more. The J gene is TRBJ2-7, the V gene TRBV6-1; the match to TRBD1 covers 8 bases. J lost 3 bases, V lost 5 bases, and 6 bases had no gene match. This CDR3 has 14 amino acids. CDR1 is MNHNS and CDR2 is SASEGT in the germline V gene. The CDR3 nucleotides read TGTGCCAGCAGTCGACAGGGGAAGGGCTACGAGCAGTACTTC. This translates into CASSRQGKGYEQYF.

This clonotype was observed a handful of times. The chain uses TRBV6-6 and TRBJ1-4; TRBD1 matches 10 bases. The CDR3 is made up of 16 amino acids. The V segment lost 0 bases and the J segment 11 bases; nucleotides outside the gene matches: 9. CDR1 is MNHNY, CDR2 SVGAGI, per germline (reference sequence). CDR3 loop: CASSYSPAGTGEKLFF. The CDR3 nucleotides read TGTGCCAGCAGTTACTCGCCGGCCGGGACAGGGGAGAAACTGTTTTTT.

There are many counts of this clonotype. CDR3 in DNA: TGTGCCAGCAGCCAAGCCTATGGCTACACCTTC. Translation: CASSQAYGYTF. V gene TRBV3-1 combines with J gene TRBJ1-2; unclear D gene. The CDR3 is 11 amino acids. From germline, CDR1 is LGHDT and CDR2 YNNKEL (reference sequence). The V and J ends lost 1 base and 4 bases respectively, with 1 base between them.

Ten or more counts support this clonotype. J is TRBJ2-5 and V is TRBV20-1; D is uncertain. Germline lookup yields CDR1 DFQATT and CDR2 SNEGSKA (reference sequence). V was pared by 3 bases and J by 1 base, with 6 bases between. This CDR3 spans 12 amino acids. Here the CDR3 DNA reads TGCAGTGCTAGTCCCTTCCAAGAGACCCAGTACTTC. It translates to CSASPFQETQYF.

CDR3 region: CASSEAQGVSYNEQFF. The DNA of the CDR3 is TGTGCCAGCAGCGAGGCCCAGGGGGTATCCTACAATGAGCAGTTCTTC. The rearrangement joins TRBV5-5 to TRBJ2-1; 7 bases match TRBD1. V lost 4 bases, J lost 1 base, and 8 bases stayed unmatched. The germline V gene encodes CDR1 SGHKS and CDR2 YYEKEE (reference sequence). This CDR3 is built from 16 residues.

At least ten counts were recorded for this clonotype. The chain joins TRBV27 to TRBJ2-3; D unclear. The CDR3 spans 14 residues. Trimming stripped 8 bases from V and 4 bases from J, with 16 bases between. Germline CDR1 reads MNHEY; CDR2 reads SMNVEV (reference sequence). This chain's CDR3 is CASRPSSYADTQYF. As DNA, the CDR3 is TGTGCCAGCCGACCTTCGTCCTACGCAGATACGCAGTATTTT.

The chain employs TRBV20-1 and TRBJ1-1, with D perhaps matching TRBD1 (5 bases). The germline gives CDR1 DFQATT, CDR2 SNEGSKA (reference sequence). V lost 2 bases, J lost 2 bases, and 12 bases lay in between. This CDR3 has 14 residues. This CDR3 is CSARPPTANTEAFF. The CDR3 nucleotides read TGCAGTGCTAGACCGCCGACAGCTAACACTGAAGCTTTCTTT.

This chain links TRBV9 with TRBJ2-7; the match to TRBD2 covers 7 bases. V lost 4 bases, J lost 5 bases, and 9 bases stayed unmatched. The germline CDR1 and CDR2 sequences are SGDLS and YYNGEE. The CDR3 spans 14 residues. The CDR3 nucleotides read TGTGCCAGCAGCACCCAAGCGGGATTCGACGAGCAGTACTTC. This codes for CASSTQAGFDEQYF.

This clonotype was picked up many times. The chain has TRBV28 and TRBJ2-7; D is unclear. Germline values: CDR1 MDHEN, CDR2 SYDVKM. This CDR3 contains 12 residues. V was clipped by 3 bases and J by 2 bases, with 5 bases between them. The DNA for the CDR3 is TGTGCCAGCAGTTTTATAACCTACGAGCAGTACTTC. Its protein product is CASSFITYEQYF.

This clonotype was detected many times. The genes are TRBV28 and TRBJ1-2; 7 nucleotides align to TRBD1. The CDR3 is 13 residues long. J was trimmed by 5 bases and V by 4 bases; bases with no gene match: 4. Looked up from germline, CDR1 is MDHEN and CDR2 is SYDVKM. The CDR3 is CASSSPGQYGYTF. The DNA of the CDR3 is TGTGCCAGCAGTTCCCCGGGACAGTATGGCTACACCTTC.

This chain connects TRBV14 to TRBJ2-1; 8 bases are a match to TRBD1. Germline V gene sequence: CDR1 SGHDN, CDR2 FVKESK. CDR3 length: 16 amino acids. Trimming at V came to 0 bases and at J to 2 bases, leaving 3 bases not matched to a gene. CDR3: CASSQDPGGAYNEQFF. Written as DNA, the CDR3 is TGTGCCAGCAGCCAAGATCCAGGGGGCGCCTACAATGAGCAGTTCTTC.

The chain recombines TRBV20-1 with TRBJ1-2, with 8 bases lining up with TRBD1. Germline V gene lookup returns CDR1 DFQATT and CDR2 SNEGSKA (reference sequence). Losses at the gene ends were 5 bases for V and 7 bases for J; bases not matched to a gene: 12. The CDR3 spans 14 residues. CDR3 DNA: TGCAGTGCTGCGGGTAGGACAGGGAGGAGTGGCTACACCTTC. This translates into CSAAGRTGRSGYTF.

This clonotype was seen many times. The CDR3 sequence: CASSLDTGGREQYF. For the CDR3, the DNA is TGCGCCAGCAGCTTGGATACAGGGGGCCGCGAGCAGTACTTC. The V gene is TRBV5-1, the J gene TRBJ2-7, with TRBD1 identical over 9 bases. The ends lost 0 bases at V and 6 bases at J; junction bases unmatched: 4. CDR1 and CDR2 from the germline V gene are SGHRS and YFSETQ. The CDR3 runs to 14 residues.

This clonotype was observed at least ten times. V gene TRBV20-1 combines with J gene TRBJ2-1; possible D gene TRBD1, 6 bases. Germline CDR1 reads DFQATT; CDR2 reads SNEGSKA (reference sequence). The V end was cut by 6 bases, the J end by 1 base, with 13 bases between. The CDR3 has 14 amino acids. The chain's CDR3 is CSAQGPKSYNEQFF. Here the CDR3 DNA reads TGCAGTGCACAGGGACCAAAATCCTACAATGAGCAGTTCTTC.

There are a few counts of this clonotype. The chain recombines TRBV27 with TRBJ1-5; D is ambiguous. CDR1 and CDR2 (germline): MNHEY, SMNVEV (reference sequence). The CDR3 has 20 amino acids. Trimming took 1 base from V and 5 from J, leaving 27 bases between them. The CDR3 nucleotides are TGTGCCAGCAGTTTATTTCCGACAAGCGCGATCGCGGAATTATATCAGCCCCAGCATTTT. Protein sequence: CASSLFPTSAIAELYQPQHF.

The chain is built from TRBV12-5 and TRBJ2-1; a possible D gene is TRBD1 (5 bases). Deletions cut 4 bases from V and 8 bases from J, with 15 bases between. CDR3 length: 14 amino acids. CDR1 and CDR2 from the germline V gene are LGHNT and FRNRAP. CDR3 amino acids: CASGYWGRQHEQFF. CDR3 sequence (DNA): TGTGCTAGTGGTTACTGGGGCCGACAGCATGAGCAGTTCTTC.

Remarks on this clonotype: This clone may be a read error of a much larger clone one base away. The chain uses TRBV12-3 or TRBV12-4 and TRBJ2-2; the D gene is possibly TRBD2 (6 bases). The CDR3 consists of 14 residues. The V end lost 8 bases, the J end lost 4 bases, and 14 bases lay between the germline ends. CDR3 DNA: TGTGCCAGCCGGCGGGATCTGACCACCGGGGAGCTGTTTTTT. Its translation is CASRRDLTTGELFF.

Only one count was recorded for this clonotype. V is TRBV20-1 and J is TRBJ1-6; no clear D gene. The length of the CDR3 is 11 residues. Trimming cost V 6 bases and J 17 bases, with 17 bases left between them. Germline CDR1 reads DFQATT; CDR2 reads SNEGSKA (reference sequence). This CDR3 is CSARYDLGIHF. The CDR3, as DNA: TGCAGTGCCAGATATGACCTCGGGATCCACTTT.

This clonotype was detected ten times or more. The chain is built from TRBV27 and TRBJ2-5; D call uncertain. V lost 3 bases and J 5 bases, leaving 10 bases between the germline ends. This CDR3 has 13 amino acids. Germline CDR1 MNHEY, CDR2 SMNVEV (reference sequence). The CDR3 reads CASSLVGYETQYF. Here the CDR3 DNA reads TGTGCCAGCAGTTTGGTGGGGTATGAGACCCAGTACTTC.